One sample yielded the 5 T cell receptor beta chains listed below, sequenced in a study of blood T cell repertoires in COVID-19. The protocol was immunoSEQ multiplex PCR, while the TCRdb copy is restricted to in-frame clones and leaves out a portion. Among about 300,000 clones, under 90% were seen once, and the ten largest hold approximately 2%. The sample comprised peripheral blood. The source is a young woman with COVID-19, enrolled during active disease.

The V and J genes are TRBV11-2 and TRBJ2-3; 7 nucleotides match TRBD1. The CDR3 has 15 residues. J gave up 0 bases and V 4 bases, and 4 bases lay outside the gene matches. The V gene's germline CDR1 is SGHAT and CDR2 FQNNGV. The CDR3 DNA follows: TGTGCCAGCAGCTCAGGGACAGATAGCACAGATACGCAGTATTTT. It encodes CASSSGTDSTDTQYF.

The rearrangement uses TRBV20-1 and TRBJ2-4; TRBD1 matches at 8 bases. Trimming removed 3 bases from V and 6 bases from J; junction bases left unmatched: 7. This CDR3 contains 14 residues. CDR1 is DFQATT, CDR2 SNEGSKA, per germline (reference sequence). The CDR3 nucleotides are TGCAGTGCTAGTATTTATGACAGGGGAAACATTCAGTACTTC. Its translation is CSASIYDRGNIQYF.

This CDR3 reads CASTRDRLNTEAFF. In nucleotides, the CDR3 is TGCGCCAGCACCAGGGACAGGTTGAACACTGAAGCTTTCTTT. The V gene is TRBV5-1, the J gene TRBJ1-1; TRBD1 aligns across 8 bases. The CDR3 length is 14 residues. Losses at the gene ends were 6 bases for V and 0 bases for J; bases not matched to a gene: 4. Germline CDR1 SGHRS, CDR2 YFSETQ.

About this clone: The same CDR3 also results from other DNA sequences found in this sample. CDR3: CASRTGNQPQHF. In DNA form, the CDR3 reads TGTGCCTCTCGGACAGGCAATCAGCCCCAGCATTTT. The rearrangement uses TRBV19 and TRBJ1-5; tentative D call: TRBD1 (6 bases). This CDR3 spans 12 amino acids. The V end lost 11 bases, the J end lost 2 bases, and 10 bases lay between the germline ends. CDR1 and CDR2 (germline): LNHDA, SQIVND (reference sequence).

The chain employs TRBV29-1 and TRBJ1-4, with D unresolved. The CDR3 totals 12 residues. Germline CDR1 is SQVTM and CDR2 is ANQGSEA. Trimming took 5 bases from V and 8 from J, leaving 12 bases between them. CDR3 sequence reads: CSVRIGREKLFF. CDR3 DNA sequence: TGCAGCGTTCGGATAGGGAGGGAAAAACTGTTTTTT.